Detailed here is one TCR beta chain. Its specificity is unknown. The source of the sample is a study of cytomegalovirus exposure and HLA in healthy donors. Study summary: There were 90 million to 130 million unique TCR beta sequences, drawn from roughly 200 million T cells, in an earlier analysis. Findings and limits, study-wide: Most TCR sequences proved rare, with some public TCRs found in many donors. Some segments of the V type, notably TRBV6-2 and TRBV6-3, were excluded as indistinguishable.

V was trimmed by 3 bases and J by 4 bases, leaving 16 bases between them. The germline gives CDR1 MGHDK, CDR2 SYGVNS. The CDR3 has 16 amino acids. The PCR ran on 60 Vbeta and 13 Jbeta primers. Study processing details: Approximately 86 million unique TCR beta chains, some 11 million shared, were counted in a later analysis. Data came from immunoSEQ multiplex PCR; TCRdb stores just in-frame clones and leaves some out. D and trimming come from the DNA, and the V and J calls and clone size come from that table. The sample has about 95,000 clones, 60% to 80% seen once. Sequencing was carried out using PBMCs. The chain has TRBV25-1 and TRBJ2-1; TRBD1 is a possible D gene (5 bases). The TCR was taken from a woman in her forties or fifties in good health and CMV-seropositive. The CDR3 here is CASSDPDSPRYNEQFF. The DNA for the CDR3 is TGTGCCAGCAGTGACCCCGACAGCCCAAGGTACAATGAGCAGTTCTTC.